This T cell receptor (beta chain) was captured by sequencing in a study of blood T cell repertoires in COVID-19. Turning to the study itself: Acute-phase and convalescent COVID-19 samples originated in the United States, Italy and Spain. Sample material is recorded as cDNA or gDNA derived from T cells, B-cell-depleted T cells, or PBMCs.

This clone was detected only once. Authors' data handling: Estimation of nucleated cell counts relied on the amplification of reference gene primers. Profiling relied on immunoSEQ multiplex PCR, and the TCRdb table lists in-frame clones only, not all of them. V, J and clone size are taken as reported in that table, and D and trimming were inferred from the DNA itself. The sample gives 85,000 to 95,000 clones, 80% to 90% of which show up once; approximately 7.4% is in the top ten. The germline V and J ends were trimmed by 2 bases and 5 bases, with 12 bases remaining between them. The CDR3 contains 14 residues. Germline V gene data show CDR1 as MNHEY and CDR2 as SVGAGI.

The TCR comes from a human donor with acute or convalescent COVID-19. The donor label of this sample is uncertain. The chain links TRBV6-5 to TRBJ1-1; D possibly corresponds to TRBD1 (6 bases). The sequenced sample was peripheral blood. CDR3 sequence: CASSYTPGVTEAFF. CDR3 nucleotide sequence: TGTGCCAGCAGTTACACCCCAGGGGTAACTGAAGCTTTCTTT.